These 5 T cell receptor beta chains share one sample of origin, sequenced in a study of beta chain features in type 1 diabetes (dated by TCRdb to about 2018). The protocol used for the library was the immunoSEQ multiplex PCR assay. All of the isolated RNA was reverse transcribed with the High Capacity cDNA Reverse Transcription Kit, so expressed TCRB transcripts were sequenced. TCRdb took this table from immuneACCESS and kept in-frame rearrangements with V and J called. Such tables lack part of the clones; where checked against another copy, unresolved V genes explain under half of the gap, and the rest is unexplained. The sample table holds about 110,000 clones, of which roughly 40% were seen once. The ten biggest clones cover over 0.065% of the sample. The material sequenced was stem cell memory CD4+ T cells from blood. Read against the paper, the sample's cell subset or site label means: stem cell-like memory CD4+ T cells. All receptors come from a young woman in good health.

The rearrangement uses TRBV9 and TRBJ1-1; 8 bases agree with TRBD1. CDR1 and CDR2 (germline): SGDLS, YYNGEE. The CDR3 contains 13 residues. The J segment lost 11 bases and the V segment lost 3 bases, leaving 9 bases of the junction unmatched. CDR3 DNA sequence: TGTGCCAGCAGCGAATCCCCGACAGGGGCTGCTTTCTTT. Translating it yields CASSESPTGAAFF.

V and J are TRBV10-3 and TRBJ2-7, with TRBD1 matching 9 bases. In germline, CDR1 is ENHRY, CDR2 SYGVKD. With V trimmed by 4 bases and J by 1 base, 5 bases remained unmatched. The length of the CDR3 is 15 residues. The CDR3 reads CAISGRDRASYEQYF. The CDR3 DNA reads TGTGCCATCAGTGGCCGGGACAGGGCTTCCTACGAGCAGTACTTC.

The rearrangement uses TRBV9 and TRBJ1-5, with D hard to call. The length of the CDR3 is 12 residues. Germline V gene lookup returns CDR1 SGDLS and CDR2 YYNGEE. V was clipped by 1 base and J by 11 bases, with 10 bases between them. The CDR3 here is CASSVLRTAQHF. CDR3 in DNA: TGTGCCAGCAGCGTACTGAGAACGGCCCAGCATTTT.

This chain connects TRBV7-9 to TRBJ1-4; 7 positions agree with TRBD1. The CDR3 is 14 residues long. The germline gives CDR1 SEHNR, CDR2 FQNEAQ (reference sequence). V lost 5 bases to trimming and J lost 3 bases; unmatched junction nucleotides: 3. The CDR3 DNA reads as TGTGCCAGCAGCCTTGGGACAGCTAATGAAAAACTGTTTTTT. It is translated as CASSLGTANEKLFF.

This clone came up many times. The rearrangement uses TRBV28 and TRBJ2-7; TRBD2 might be the D (6 bases). CDR1 and CDR2 from the germline V gene are MDHEN and SYDVKM. V lost 6 bases, J lost 7 bases, and 13 bases lay in between. The CDR3 consists of 12 residues. CDR3 sequence: CASRPAGREQYF. In nucleotides, the CDR3 is TGTGCCAGCAGACCCGCAGGGAGGGAGCAGTACTTC.